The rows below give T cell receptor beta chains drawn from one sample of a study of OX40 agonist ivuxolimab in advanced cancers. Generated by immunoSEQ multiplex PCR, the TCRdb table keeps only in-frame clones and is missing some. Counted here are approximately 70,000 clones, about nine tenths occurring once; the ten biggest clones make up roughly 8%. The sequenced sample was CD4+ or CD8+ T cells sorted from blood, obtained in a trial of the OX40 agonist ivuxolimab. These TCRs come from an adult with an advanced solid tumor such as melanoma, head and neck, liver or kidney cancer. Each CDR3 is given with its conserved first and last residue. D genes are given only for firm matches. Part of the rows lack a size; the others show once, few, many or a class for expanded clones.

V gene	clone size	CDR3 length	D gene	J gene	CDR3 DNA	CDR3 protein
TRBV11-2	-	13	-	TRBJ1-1	TGTGCCAGCAGCTTGGACACGGACACTGAAGCTTTCTTT	CASSLDTDTEAFF
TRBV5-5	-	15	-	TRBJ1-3	TGTGCCAGCAGCTTACAGCCCCGCTCTGGAAACACCATATATTTT	CASSLQPRSGNTIYF
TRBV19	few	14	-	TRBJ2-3	TGTGCCAGTAGTATGTGGCAGGTCACAGATACGCAGTATTTT	CASSMWQVTDTQYF
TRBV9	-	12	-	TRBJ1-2	TGTGCCAGCAGCCCGGACGGAGATGGCTACACCTTC	CASSPDGDGYTF
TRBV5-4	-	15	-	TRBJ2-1	TGTGCCAGCAGCTTGGTAGCTAGCGTCGTCGGAGAGCAGTTCTTC	CASSLVASVVGEQFF
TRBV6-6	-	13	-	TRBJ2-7	TGTGCCAGCACCCTTACAGAGACCTACGAGCAGTACTTC	CASTLTETYEQYF
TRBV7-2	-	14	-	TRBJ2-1	TGTGCCAGCAGCCCGTCTTTCGCATACAATGAGCAGTTCTTC	CASSPSFAYNEQFF
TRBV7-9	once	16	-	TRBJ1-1	TGTGCCAGCAGCCCCGAACGGGGGGGAACGAACACTGAAGCTTTCTTT	CASSPERGGTNTEAFF
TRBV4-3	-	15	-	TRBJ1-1	TGCGCCAGCAGCCAAGGGTCCCCGGAGAACACTGAAGCTTTCTTT	CASSQGSPENTEAFF
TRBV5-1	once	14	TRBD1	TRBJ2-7	TGCGCCAGCAGCTTGGAGGGACAGCTTTACGAGCAGTACTTC	CASSLEGQLYEQYF
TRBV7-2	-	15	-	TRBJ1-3	TGTGCCAGCAGCCCTGGACTGGGGCACGGAAACACCATATATTTT	CASSPGLGHGNTIYF
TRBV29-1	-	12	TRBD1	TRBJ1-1	TGCAGCGTCTTGACAGGGCGAACTGAAGCTTTCTTT	CSVLTGRTEAFF
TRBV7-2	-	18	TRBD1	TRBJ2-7	TGTGCCAGCAGCCTTACGACAGGGGGCGCGGGGAGCTCCTACGAGCAGTACTTC	CASSLTTGGAGSSYEQYF
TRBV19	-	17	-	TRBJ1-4	TGTGCCAGTACCGATACCGGTTACGGCCCGAGTGGAGAAAAACTGTTTTTT	CASTDTGYGPSGEKLFF
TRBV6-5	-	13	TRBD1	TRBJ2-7	TGTGCCAGTGGCAGGGGGAGCTCCTACGAGCAGTACTTC	CASGRGSSYEQYF
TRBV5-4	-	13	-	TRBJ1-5	TGTGCCAGCAGCTACCAGGGGTCTCAGCCCCAGCATTTT	CASSYQGSQPQHF
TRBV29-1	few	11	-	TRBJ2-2	TGCAGCGTTGGCGGCCCCGGGGAGCTGTTTTTT	CSVGGPGELFF
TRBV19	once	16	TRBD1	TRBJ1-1	TGTGCCAGTAGTATGGGACAGAGGGGGGGGAACACTGAAGCTTTCTTT	CASSMGQRGGNTEAFF
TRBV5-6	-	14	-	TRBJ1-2	TGTGCCAGCAGCTCGGCATCAGGGGCGCGAGGCTACACCTTC	CASSSASGARGYTF
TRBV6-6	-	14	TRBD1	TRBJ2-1	TGTGCCAGCAGTTACCCGACAGGGGACAATGAGCAGTTCTTC	CASSYPTGDNEQFF
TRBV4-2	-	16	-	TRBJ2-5	TGTGCCAGCAGCCAAGAAGGTGGGGGGGCTCGAGAGACCCAGTACTTC	CASSQEGGGARETQYF
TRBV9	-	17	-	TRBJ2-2	TGTGCCAGCAGCTCCTTCGGACCCATAGGCAACACCGGGGAGCTGTTTTTT	CASSSFGPIGNTGELFF
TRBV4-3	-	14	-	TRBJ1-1	TGCGCCAGCAGCCAAGGGTACAGGGTCACTGAAGCTTTCTTT	CASSQGYRVTEAFF
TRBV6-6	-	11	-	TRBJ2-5	TGTGCCAGCAGTCCGATGGAGACCCAGTACTTC	CASSPMETQYF
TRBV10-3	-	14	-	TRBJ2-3	TGTGCCACCCACGGGGGGCCACGCACAGATACGCAGTATTTT	CATHGGPRTDTQYF
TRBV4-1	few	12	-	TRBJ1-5	TGCGCCAGCAGCCAGAGCAATCAGCCCCAGCATTTT	CASSQSNQPQHF
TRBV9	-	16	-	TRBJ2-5	TGTGCCAGCAGTCCCTTCCGGGACATTTTCCAAGAGACCCAGTACTTC	CASSPFRDIFQETQYF
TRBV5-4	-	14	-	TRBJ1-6	TGTGCCAGCAGCTTGTGGCAGATCTCTTCACCCCTCCACTTT	CASSLWQISSPLHF
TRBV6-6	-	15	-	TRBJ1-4	TGTGCCAGCAGTTACTCGAGCGGATCGGGTGAAAAACTGTTTTTT	CASSYSSGSGEKLFF
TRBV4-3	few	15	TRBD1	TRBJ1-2	TGCGCCAGCAGCCAAGATGACAGGGCAAACTATGGCTACACCTTC	CASSQDDRANYGYTF
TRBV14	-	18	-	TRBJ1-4	TGTGCCAGCAGCCAAGGAGTAACAGCCGATGCAACTAATGAAAAACTGTTTTTT	CASSQGVTADATNEKLFF
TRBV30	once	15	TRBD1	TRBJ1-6	TGTGCCTGGAGTGACAGGACAGGGAGTCTGAAGGCCCTCCACTTT	CAWSDRTGSLKALHF
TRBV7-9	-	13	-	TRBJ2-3	TGTGCCAGCAGCTTAGGGAAGAGCGATACGCAGTATTTT	CASSLGKSDTQYF
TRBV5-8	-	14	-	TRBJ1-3	TGTGCCAGCTGGTCGGGTAGCTCTGGAAACACCATATATTTT	CASWSGSSGNTIYF
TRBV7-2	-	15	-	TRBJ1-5	TGTGCCAGCAGCTTTAGTGCCTCCTCTAATCAGCCCCAGCATTTT	CASSFSASSNQPQHF
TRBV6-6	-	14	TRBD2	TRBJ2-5	TGTGCCAGCACCCGGAGCGGGGGATTTCAGACCCAGTACTTC	CASTRSGGFQTQYF
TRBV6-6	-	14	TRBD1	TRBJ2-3	TGTGCCAGCAGTGACAGGGTCATGGGAGATACGCAGTATTTT	CASSDRVMGDTQYF
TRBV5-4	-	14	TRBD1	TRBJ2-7	TGTGCCAGCAGCGGTTGGACAGGGTCCTACGAGCAGTACTTC	CASSGWTGSYEQYF
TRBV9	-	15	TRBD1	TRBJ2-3	TGTGCCAGCAGCGTATCACAGGGGGAAGTGGATACGCAGTATTTT	CASSVSQGEVDTQYF
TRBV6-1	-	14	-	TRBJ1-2	TGTGCCAGCTGGGGGGGTTGGTCCGGGAATGGCTACACCTTC	CASWGGWSGNGYTF
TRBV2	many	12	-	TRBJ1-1	TGTGCCAGCAGTCAAGACACCTCTGAAGCTTTCTTT	CASSQDTSEAFF
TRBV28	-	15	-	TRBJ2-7	TGTGCCAGCAGTTTCGGAGGATCGGGGGACTACGAGCAGTACTTC	CASSFGGSGDYEQYF
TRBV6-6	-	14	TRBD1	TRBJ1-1	TGTGCCAGCAGCCGAAGACAGGGCGACACTGAAGCTTTCTTT	CASSRRQGDTEAFF
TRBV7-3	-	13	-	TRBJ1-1	TGTGCCAGCAGCTTCCAGGGTAACACTGAAGCTTTCTTT	CASSFQGNTEAFF
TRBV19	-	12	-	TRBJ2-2	TGTGCCAGTAGTATGGTCCCCGGGGAGCTGTTTTTT	CASSMVPGELFF
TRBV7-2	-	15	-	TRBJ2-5	TGTGCCAGCAGCGTGGGTAGCCAGGGTGAGCGGACCCAGTACTTC	CASSVGSQGERTQYF
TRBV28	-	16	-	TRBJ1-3	TGTGCCAGCAGCCCGCATGGGACCACCTCTGGAAACACCATATATTTT	CASSPHGTTSGNTIYF